Below, 21 T cell receptor beta chains from the same sample are listed, as sequenced in a study of cytomegalovirus exposure and HLA in healthy donors. The study ran its PCR with 60 Vbeta and 13 Jbeta primers. The method was immunoSEQ multiplex PCR; TCRdb's version includes in-frame clones alone and lacks a portion of them. The sample records over 100,000 clones, nearly 80% being singletons. Input material: PBMCs. The receptors were sampled from a woman under 40 in good health and CMV-seropositive.

The genes are TRBV28 and TRBJ2-6, with a tentative D call TRBD2 (6 bases). With 7 bases removed from V and 1 base from J, the gap between germline ends came to 11 bases. CDR1 and CDR2 (germline): MDHEN, SYDVKM. The CDR3 extends over 15 amino acids. In nucleotides, the CDR3 is TGTGCCAGCAACCTCCGGGGGTCTGGGGCCAACGTCCTGACTTTC. Translating gives CASNLRGSGANVLTF. Full variable domain (remainder filled in from reference TRBV28 and TRBJ2-6): DVKVTQSSRYLVKRTGEKVFLECVQDMDHENMFWYRQDPGLGLRLIYFSYDVKMKEKGDIPEGYSVSREKKERFSLILESASTNQTSMYLCASNLRGSGANVLTFGAGSRLTVL.

This chain connects TRBV15 to TRBJ2-3; tentative D call: TRBD2 (6 bases). The CDR3 sequence is 18 residues long. CDR1 is LNHNV and CDR2 is YYDKDF in the germline V gene (reference sequence). Trimming left V 1 base short and J 0 bases short, with 17 bases between. For the CDR3, the DNA is TGTGCCACCAGCAGAGCCCGTTCGTCCGGGGGTAGCACAGATACGCAGTATTTT. Translating gives CATSRARSSGGSTDTQYF.

The chain uses TRBV30 and TRBJ1-3, with D perhaps matching TRBD1 (5 bases). Looked up from germline, CDR1 is GTSNPN and CDR2 is SVGIG (reference sequence). Trimming shortened V by 4 bases and J by 2 bases, and 9 bases separated the two germline ends. CDR3 length: 13 residues. This CDR3 is CAWMQGTGNTIYF. DNA for the CDR3: TGTGCCTGGATGCAGGGAACTGGAAACACCATATATTTT.

This chain links TRBV5-1 with TRBJ2-7; 12 positions match TRBD2. Germline-derived CDR1 and CDR2 are SGHRS and YFSETQ. J was trimmed by 0 bases and V by 7 bases; bases with no gene match: 11. This CDR3 has 17 residues. The CDR3 here is CASLLGLAGWYSYEQYF. CDR3 DNA sequence: TGCGCCAGCCTCCTTGGACTAGCGGGGTGGTACTCCTACGAGCAGTACTTC.

The chain couples TRBV5-4 to TRBJ1-2, with 10 bases identical to TRBD1. The V gene's germline CDR1 is SGHNT and CDR2 YYREEE (reference sequence). The CDR3 runs 16 residues. V lost 3 bases and J lost 6; bases outside the gene matches: 11. Here the CDR3 reads CASSSPGQGSRDGYTF. DNA for the CDR3: TGTGCCAGCAGCTCGCCGGGACAGGGGTCGAGGGATGGCTACACCTTC.

CDR3 loop: CASEVPLVSGNTIYF. The CDR3 DNA follows: TGTGCCAGCGAGGTCCCCCTCGTCTCCGGAAACACCATATATTTT. This chain uses TRBV6-1 with TRBJ1-3, with D unclear. The V gene's germline CDR1 is MNHNS and CDR2 SASEGT. The CDR3 runs to 15 residues. Deletions cut 8 bases from V and 4 bases from J, with 18 bases between.

The genes are TRBV6-6 and TRBJ2-1; 8 positions agree with TRBD1. The CDR3 consists of 15 residues. CDR1 is MNHNY and CDR2 is SVGAGI in the germline V gene (reference sequence). V gave up 6 bases and J gave up 7 bases; unmatched junction bases: 11. CDR3 protein: CASSPRRTGWNEQFF. The CDR3 nucleotides read TGTGCCAGCAGCCCCCGGAGGACAGGGTGGAATGAGCAGTTCTTC.

The chain carries TRBV28 and TRBJ1-6; D gene unclear. CDR1 is MDHEN, CDR2 SYDVKM, per germline. The CDR3 covers 13 residues. The V gene lost 2 bases and the J gene lost 6 bases, with 5 bases spanning the gap. The CDR3 region has the DNA TGTGCCAGCAGTTTAAGCCCTAATTCACCCCTCCACTTT. This translates into CASSLSPNSPLHF.

V is TRBV7-2 and J is TRBJ2-1, with 10 bases lining up with TRBD2. Unmatched junction bases numbered 6, after V lost 6 bases and J lost 4 bases. Looked up from germline, CDR1 is SGHTA and CDR2 is FQGNSA. This CDR3 has 15 residues. The CDR3 spells CASSRLAGEYNEQFF. In nucleotides, the CDR3 is TGTGCCAGCAGTCGACTAGCGGGTGAGTACAATGAGCAGTTCTTC. Variable domain in full (rest from reference TRBV7-2 and TRBJ2-1): GAGVSQSPSNKVTEKGKDVELRCDPISGHTALYWYRQSLGQGLEFLIYFQGNSAPDKSGLPSDRFSAERTGGSVSTLTIQRTQQEDSAVYLCASSRLAGEYNEQFFGPGTRLTVL.

This clone was detected a few times. CDR3 in amino acids: CASRDLAGGDEQFF. In DNA, the CDR3 is TGCGCCAGCAGGGACCTAGCGGGGGGCGATGAGCAGTTCTTC. The V call is TRBV5-1, the J call TRBJ2-1; 11 bases line up with TRBD2. The CDR3 contains 14 residues. V gave up 5 bases and J gave up 8 bases; unmatched junction bases: 6. Germline CDR1 reads SGHRS; CDR2 reads YFSETQ.

The chain recombines TRBV19 with TRBJ1-5; TRBD1 agrees at 8 bases. The trim removed 9 bases at V and 3 bases at J, leaving 4 bases unmatched. Per the germline V gene, CDR1 is LNHDA and CDR2 is SQIVND (reference sequence). There are 13 residues in the CDR3. In DNA, the CDR3 is TGTGCCAGCCGGACAGGGCCCAATCAGCCCCAGCATTTT. Amino acid sequence: CASRTGPNQPQHF.

This clone appeared a single time. The rearrangement links TRBV7-9 to TRBJ1-5; possibly TRBD1 for D (6 bases). This CDR3 is 16 amino acids long. Per germline, CDR1 SEHNR and CDR2 FQNEAQ (reference sequence). Trimming removed 5 bases at V and 2 bases at J, with 16 bases between. CDR3: CASSPQGKGGNQPQHF. The CDR3 coding sequence is TGTGCCAGCAGCCCCCAGGGGAAAGGGGGCAATCAGCCCCAGCATTTT.

The rearrangement links TRBV14 to TRBJ2-4, with D hard to call. This CDR3 is 13 amino acids long. Germline CDR1 SGHDN, CDR2 FVKESK. Trimming cost V 0 bases and J 12 bases, with 12 bases left between them. The CDR3 nucleotides read TGTGCCAGCAGCCAAGATCTTTATCGGTCTCAGTACTTC. This translates into CASSQDLYRSQYF.

This sequence joins TRBV4-1 and TRBJ2-5; no firm D call. CDR1 is MGHRA, CDR2 YSYEKL, per germline. There are 15 residues in the CDR3. With 1 base removed from V and 0 bases from J, the gap between germline ends came to 9 bases. DNA for the CDR3: TGCGCCAGCAGCCAAGGGCACACGTACCAAGAGACCCAGTACTTC. Translating it yields CASSQGHTYQETQYF.

The chain carries TRBV12-5 and TRBJ1-1; D is possibly TRBD1 (5 bases). CDR3 length equals 13 residues. Trimming took 6 bases from V and 10 from J, leaving 18 bases between them. From germline, CDR1 is LGHNT and CDR2 FRNRAP. The CDR3 bases are TGTGCTAGTGGCCCCGCCGCTGGGGCTAGAGCTTTCTTT. It translates to CASGPAAGARAFF. Full variable domain (missing parts from reference TRBV12-5 and TRBJ1-1): DARVTQTPRHKVTEMGQEVTMRCQPILGHNTVFWYRQTMMQGLELLAYFRNRAPLDDSGMPKDRFSAEMPDATLATLKIQPSEPRDSAVYFCASGPAAGARAFFGQGTRLTVV.

This rearrangement joins TRBV28 to TRBJ1-2; D remains unclear. Germline V lookup: CDR1 MDHEN, CDR2 SYDVKM. The V end was cut by 3 bases, the J end by 7 bases, with 9 bases between. This CDR3 has 12 amino acids. DNA for the CDR3: TGTGCCAGCAGTTTCGGGGTCTCTGGCTACACCTTC. Encoded protein: CASSFGVSGYTF.

The chain employs TRBV9 and TRBJ2-3; D might be TRBD1 (6 bases). The V and J ends lost 7 bases and 0 bases respectively, with 15 bases between them. The V gene's germline CDR1 is SGDLS and CDR2 YYNGEE. This CDR3 is built from 15 residues. In DNA, the CDR3 is TGTGCCAGCCAATTGGGGGCGTCTAGCACAGATACGCAGTATTTT. The encoded protein is CASQLGASSTDTQYF. The whole variable domain, filled in from reference TRBV9 and TRBJ2-3, reads DSGVTQTPKHLITATGQRVTLRCSPRSGDLSVYWYQQSLDQGLQFLIQYYNGEERAKGNILERFSAQQFPDLHSELNLSSLELGDSALYFCASQLGASSTDTQYFGPGTRLTVL.

The chain recombines TRBV4-1 with TRBJ2-7, with D possibly TRBD2 on 5 matching bases. Deletions cut 1 base from V and 0 bases from J, with 7 bases between. The CDR3 has 14 residues. The V gene's germline CDR1 is MGHRA and CDR2 YSYEKL. The CDR3, as DNA: TGCGCCAGCAGCCAAGTTGGGAGCTCCTACGAGCAGTACTTC. Encoded protein: CASSQVGSSYEQYF.

The chain is built from TRBV18 and TRBJ2-7; D is possibly TRBD1 (6 bases). This CDR3 is 13 amino acids long. Trimming stripped 4 bases from V and 6 bases from J, with 13 bases between. Germline values: CDR1 KGHSH, CDR2 LQKENI. The CDR3, as DNA: TGTGCCAGCTCACATAAGGACAGATCCGAGCAGTACTTC. Translating it yields CASSHKDRSEQYF.

This clone came up a few times. The chain recombines TRBV2 with TRBJ2-1; D is possibly TRBD1 (6 bases). V lost 5 bases to trimming and J lost 4 bases, with 18 bases between them. The CDR3 covers 16 residues. Germline assignment: CDR1 SNHLY and CDR2 FYNNEI. CDR3 sequence: CASSKTTGSLYNEQFF. The CDR3 region has the DNA TGTGCCAGCAGTAAAACAACAGGGTCTCTATACAATGAGCAGTTCTTC. Full variable domain (rest looked up from reference TRBV2 and TRBJ2-1): EPEVTQTPSHQVTQMGQEVILRCVPISNHLYFYWYRQILGQKVEFLVSFYNNEISEKSEIFDDQFSVERPDGSNFTLKIRSTKLEDSAMYFCASSKTTGSLYNEQFFGPGTRLTVL.

This clone was recorded once. The rearrangement joins TRBV7-2 to TRBJ1-1, with 8 nucleotides matching TRBD1. CDR3 length: 14 residues. CDR1 SGHTA and CDR2 FQGNSA come from the germline V gene. With 1 base clipped from V and 4 bases from J, the junction kept 2 bases outside the gene matches. CDR3 region: CASSLVQGATEAFF. The CDR3 DNA follows: TGTGCCAGCAGCTTAGTCCAGGGGGCCACTGAAGCTTTCTTT.